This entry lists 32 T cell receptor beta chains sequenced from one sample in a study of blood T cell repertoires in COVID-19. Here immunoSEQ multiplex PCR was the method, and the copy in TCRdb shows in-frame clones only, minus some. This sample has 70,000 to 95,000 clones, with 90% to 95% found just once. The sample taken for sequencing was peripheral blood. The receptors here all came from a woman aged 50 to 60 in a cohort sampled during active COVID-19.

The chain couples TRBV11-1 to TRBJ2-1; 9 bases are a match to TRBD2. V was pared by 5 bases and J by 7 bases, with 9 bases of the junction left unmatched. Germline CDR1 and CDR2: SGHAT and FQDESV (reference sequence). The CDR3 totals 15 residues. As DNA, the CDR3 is TGTGCCAGCAGCCCACCGGGCGGGAGGGAAAATGAGCAGTTCTTC. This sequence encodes CASSPPGGRENEQFF.

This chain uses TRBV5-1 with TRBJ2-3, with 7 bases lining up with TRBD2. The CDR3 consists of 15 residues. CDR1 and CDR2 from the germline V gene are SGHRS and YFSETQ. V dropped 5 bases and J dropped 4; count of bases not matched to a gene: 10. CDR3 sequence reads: CASRPLAVRADTQYF. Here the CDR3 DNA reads TGCGCCAGCAGACCTCTAGCGGTAAGGGCAGATACGCAGTATTTT.

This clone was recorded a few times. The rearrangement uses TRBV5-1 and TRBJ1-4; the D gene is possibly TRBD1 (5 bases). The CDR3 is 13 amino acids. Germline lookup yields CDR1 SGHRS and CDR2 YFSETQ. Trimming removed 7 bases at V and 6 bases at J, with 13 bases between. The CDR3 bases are TGCGCCAGCGGCCTCGGGGGTGATGAAAAACTGTTTTTT. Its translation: CASGLGGDEKLFF.

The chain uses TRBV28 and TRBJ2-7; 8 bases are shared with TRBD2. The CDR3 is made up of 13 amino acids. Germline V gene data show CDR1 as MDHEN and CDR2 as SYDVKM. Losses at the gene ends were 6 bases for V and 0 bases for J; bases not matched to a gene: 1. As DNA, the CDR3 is TGTGCCAGCAGGACTAGCGACTCCTACGAGCAGTACTTC. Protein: CASRTSDSYEQYF.

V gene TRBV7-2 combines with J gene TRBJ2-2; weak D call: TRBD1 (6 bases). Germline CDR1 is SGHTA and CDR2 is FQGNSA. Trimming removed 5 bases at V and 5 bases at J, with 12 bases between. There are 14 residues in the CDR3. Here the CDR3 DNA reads TGTGCCAGCAGCCCAAGGGGGTTTACCGGGGAGCTGTTTTTT. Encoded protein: CASSPRGFTGELFF.

The DNA for the CDR3 is TGCAGCGTTACAGGGGGGACCTACAATGAGCAGTTCTTC. This translates into CSVTGGTYNEQFF. The chain uses TRBV29-1 and TRBJ2-1; 8 bases map to TRBD1. This CDR3 has 13 amino acids. Germline lookup yields CDR1 SQVTM and CDR2 ANQGSEA. Unmatched junction bases numbered 2, after V lost 5 bases and J lost 2 bases.

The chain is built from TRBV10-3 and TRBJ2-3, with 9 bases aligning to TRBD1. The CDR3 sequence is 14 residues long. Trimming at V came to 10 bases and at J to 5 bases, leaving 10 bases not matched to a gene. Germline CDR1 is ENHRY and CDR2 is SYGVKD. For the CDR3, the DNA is TGTGCCAGCATTGGGGGACAGGGACGAGATACGCAGTATTTT. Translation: CASIGGQGRDTQYF.

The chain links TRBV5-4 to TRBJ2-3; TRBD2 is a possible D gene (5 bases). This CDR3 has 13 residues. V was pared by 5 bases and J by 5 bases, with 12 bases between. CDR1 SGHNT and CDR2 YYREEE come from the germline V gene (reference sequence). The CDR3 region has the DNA TGTGCCAGCAGGGAGGTGACGGGAGATACGCAGTATTTT. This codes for CASREVTGDTQYF.

CDR3 in amino acids: CASSPRGIARWEQYF. DNA of the CDR3: TGTGCCAGCAGCCCTAGAGGGATAGCACGGTGGGAGCAGTACTTC. The chain recombines TRBV28 with TRBJ2-7; TRBD2 might be the D (5 bases). This CDR3 contains 15 residues. The germline gives CDR1 MDHEN, CDR2 SYDVKM. Trimming took off 6 bases at V and 7 bases at J, with 22 bases between the two ends.

The CDR3 loop reads CASSLRQGREKLFF. CDR3 bases: TGTGCCAGCAGCCTTCGACAGGGTCGTGAAAAACTGTTTTTT. The chain employs TRBV27 and TRBJ1-4, with 7 bases matching TRBD1. Germline V gene sequence: CDR1 MNHEY, CDR2 SMNVEV (reference sequence). The CDR3 has 14 amino acids. J was trimmed by 7 bases and V by 6 bases; bases with no gene match: 8.

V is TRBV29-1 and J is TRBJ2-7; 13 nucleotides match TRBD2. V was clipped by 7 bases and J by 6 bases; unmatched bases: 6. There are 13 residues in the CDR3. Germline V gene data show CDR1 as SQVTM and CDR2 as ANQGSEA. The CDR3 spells CSAGLAGVSEQYF. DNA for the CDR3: TGCAGCGCCGGACTAGCGGGAGTCTCCGAGCAGTACTTC.

DNA of the CDR3: TGTGCCAGCAGGAACAGGGGGCTAGCACTCGGCGCGCAGTATTTT. Its protein product is CASRNRGLALGAQYF. The chain joins TRBV6-5 to TRBJ2-3; 9 positions agree with TRBD1. The CDR3 loop spans 15 amino acids. From germline, CDR1 is MNHEY and CDR2 SVGAGI. Losses at the gene ends were 6 bases for V and 10 bases for J; bases not matched to a gene: 14.

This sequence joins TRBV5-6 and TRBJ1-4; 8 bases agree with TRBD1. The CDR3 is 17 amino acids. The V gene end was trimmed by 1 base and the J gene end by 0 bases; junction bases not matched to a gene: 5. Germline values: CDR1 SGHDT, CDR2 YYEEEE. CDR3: CASSLSTGGTTNEKLFF. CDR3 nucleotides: TGTGCCAGCAGCTTGAGTACAGGGGGAACAACTAATGAAAAACTGTTTTTT.

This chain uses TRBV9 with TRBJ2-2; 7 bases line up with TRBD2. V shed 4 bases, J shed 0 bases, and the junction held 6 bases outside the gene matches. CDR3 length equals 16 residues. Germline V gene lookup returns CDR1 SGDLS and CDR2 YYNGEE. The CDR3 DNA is TGTGCCAGCAGCCCCCACGGGACTACGAACACCGGGGAGCTGTTTTTT. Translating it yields CASSPHGTTNTGELFF.

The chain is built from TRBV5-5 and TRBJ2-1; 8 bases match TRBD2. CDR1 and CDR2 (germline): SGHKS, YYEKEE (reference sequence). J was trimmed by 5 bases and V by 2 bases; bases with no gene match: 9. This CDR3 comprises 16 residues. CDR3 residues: CASSFPPGGTDNEQFF. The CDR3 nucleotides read TGTGCCAGCAGCTTCCCCCCGGGAGGGACTGACAATGAGCAGTTCTTC.

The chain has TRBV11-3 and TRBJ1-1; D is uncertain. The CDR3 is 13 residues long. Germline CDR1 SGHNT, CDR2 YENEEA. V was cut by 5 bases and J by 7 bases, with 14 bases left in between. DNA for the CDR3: TGTGCCAGCAGCCAGCGCAGCATGGGTGAAGCTTTCTTT. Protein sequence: CASSQRSMGEAFF.

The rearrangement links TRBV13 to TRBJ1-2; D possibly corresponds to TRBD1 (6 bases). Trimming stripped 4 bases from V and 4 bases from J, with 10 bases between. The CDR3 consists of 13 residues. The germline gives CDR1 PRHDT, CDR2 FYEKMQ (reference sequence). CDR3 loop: CASSSTQGYGYTF. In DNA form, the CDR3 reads TGTGCCAGCAGCTCAACACAGGGCTATGGCTACACCTTC.

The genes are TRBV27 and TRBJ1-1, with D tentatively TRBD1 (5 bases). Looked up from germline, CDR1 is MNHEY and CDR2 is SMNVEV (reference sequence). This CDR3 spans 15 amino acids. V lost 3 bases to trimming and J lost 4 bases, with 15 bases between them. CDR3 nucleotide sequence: TGTGCCAGCAGTTTTCAGCCTGGGGGAGGCACTGAAGCTTTCTTT. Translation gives CASSFQPGGGTEAFF.

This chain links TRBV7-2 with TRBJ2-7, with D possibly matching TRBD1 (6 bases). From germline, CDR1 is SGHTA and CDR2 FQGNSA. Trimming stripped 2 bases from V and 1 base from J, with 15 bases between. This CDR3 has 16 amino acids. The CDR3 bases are TGTGCCAGCAGCTTATGGCCCGAGACAGGATCCTACGAGCAGTACTTC. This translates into CASSLWPETGSYEQYF.

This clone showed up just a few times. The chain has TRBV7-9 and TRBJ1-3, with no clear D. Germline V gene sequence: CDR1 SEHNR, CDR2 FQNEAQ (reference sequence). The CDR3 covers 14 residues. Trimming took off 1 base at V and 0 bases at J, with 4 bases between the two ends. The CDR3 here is CASSLVSSGNTIYF. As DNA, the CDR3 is TGTGCCAGCAGCTTAGTCAGCTCTGGAAACACCATATATTTT.

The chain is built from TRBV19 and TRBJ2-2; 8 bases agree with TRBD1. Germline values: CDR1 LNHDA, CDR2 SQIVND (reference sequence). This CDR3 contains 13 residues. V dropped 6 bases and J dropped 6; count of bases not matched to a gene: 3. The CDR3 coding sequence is TGTGCCAGTAGGACAGGGGTCGCCGGGGAGCTGTTTTTT. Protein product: CASRTGVAGELFF.

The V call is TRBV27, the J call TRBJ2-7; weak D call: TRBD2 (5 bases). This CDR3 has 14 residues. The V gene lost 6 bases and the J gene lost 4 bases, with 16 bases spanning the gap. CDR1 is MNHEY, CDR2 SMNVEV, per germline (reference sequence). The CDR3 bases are TGTGCCAGCAGACCCGCGGGCCATTCTTACGAGCAGTACTTC. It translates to CASRPAGHSYEQYF.

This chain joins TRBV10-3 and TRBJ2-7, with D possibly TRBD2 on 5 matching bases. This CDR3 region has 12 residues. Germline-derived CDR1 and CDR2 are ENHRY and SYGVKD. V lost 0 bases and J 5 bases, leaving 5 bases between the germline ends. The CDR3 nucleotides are TGTGCCATCAGTGAGTCGAGGGACGAGCAGTACTTC. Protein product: CAISESRDEQYF.

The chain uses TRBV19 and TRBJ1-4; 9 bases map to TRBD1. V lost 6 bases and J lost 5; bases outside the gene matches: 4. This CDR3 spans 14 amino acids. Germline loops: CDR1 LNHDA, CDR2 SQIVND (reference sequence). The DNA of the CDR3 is TGTGCCAGTAGAAACAGGGGGCAAAATGAAAAACTGTTTTTT. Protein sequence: CASRNRGQNEKLFF.

The CDR3 DNA follows: TGTGCCAGCAGCACCCGACTAGCGGGAGTGTACGAGCAGTACTTC. It codes for CASSTRLAGVYEQYF. V usage is TRBV11-3 and J usage is TRBJ2-7; 12 positions match TRBD2. Looked up from germline, CDR1 is SGHNT and CDR2 is YENEEA. V dropped 5 bases and J dropped 4; count of bases not matched to a gene: 6. CDR3 length equals 15 residues.

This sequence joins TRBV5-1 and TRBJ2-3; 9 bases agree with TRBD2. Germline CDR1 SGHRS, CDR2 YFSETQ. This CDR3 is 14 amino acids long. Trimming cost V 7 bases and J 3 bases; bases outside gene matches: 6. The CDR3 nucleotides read TGCGCCAGCTCTCCGGGACTAGCTACAGATACGCAGTATTTT. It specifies CASSPGLATDTQYF.

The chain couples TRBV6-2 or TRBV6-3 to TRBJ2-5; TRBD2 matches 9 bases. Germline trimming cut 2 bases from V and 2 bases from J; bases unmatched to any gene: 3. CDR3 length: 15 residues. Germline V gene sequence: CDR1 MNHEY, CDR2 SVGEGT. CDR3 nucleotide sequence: TGTGCCAGCAGTTACCTAGCGGGAATGCAAGAGACCCAGTACTTC. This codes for CASSYLAGMQETQYF.

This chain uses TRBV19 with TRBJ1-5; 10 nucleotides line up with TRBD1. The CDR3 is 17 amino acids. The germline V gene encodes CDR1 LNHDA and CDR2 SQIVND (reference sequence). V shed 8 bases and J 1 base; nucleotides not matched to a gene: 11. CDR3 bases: TGTGCCAGTGCCGGGACAGGGGTATTGTCGAGCAATCAGCCCCAGCATTTT. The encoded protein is CASAGTGVLSSNQPQHF.

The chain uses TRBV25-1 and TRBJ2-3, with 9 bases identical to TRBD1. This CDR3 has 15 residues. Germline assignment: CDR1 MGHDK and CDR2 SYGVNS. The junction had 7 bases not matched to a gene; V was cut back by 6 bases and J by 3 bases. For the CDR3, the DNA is TGTGCCAGCAGCTCCCGACAGGGGGTGACAGATACGCAGTATTTT. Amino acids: CASSSRQGVTDTQYF.

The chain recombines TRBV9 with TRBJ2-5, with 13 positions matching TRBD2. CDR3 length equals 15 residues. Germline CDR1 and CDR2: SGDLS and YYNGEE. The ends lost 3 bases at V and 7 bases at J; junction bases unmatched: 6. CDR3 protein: CASSAGLAGSGTQYF. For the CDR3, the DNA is TGTGCCAGCAGCGCGGGACTAGCGGGATCGGGGACCCAGTACTTC.

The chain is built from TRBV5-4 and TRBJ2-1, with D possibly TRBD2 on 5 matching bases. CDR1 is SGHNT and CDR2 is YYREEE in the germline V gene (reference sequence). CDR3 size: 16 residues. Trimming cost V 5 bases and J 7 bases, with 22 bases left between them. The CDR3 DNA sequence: TGTGCCAGCAGTCCGGACTTGGTAATAGTACGGAATGAGCAGTTCTTC. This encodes CASSPDLVIVRNEQFF.

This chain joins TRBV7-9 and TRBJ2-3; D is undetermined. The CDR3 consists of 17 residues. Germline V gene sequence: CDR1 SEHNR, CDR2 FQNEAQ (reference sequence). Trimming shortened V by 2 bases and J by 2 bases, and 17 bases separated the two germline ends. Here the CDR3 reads CASSLYLTTTNTDTQYF. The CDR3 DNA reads TGTGCCAGCAGCTTATACTTAACGACAACGAACACAGATACGCAGTATTTT.